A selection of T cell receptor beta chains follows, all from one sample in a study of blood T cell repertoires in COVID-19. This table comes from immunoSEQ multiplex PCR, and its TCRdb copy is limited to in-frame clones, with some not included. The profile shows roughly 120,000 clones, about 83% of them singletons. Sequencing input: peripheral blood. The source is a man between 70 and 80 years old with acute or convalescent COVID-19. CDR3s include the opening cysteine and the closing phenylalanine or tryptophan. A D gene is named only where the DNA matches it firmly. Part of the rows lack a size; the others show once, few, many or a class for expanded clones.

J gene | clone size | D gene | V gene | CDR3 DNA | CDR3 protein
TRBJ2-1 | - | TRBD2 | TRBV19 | TGTGCCAGTAGTACCGGACTAGCGAATGAGCAGTTCTTC | CASSTGLANEQFF
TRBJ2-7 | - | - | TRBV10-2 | TGCGCCAGCAGGATGCAACTCTACGAGCAGTACTTC | CASRMQLYEQYF
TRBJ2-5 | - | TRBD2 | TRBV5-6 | TGTGCCAGCAGCTTGGGACTAGCGGGGATACAAGAGACCCAGTACTTC | CASSLGLAGIQETQYF
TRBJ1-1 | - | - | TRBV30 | TGTGCCTGGAGTGTTAGTCACTTCACTGAAGCTTTCTTT | CAWSVSHFTEAFF
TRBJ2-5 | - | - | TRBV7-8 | TGTGCCAGCAGCCCCGGACAGAGTCAAGAGACCCAGTACTTC | CASSPGQSQETQYF
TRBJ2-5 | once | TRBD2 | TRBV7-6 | TGTGCCAGCAGCTTACTAGCGGGGGGGCAAGAGACCCAGTACTTC | CASSLLAGGQETQYF
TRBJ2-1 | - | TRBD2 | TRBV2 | TGTGCCAGCGAATACCGGGGGGAGTTCTTC | CASEYRGEFF
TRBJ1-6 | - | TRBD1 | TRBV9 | TGTGCCAGCAGCGTAGGACAGGGGTATTCACCCCTCCACTTT | CASSVGQGYSPLHF
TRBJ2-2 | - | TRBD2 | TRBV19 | TGTGCCAGTACCCTCGCGAGCGGGGGGAACACCGGGGAGCTGTTTTTT | CASTLASGGNTGELFF
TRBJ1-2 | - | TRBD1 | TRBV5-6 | TGTGCCAGCAGCCCACAGGGGTTCGGCTACACCTTC | CASSPQGFGYTF
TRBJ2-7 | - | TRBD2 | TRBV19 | TGTGCCAGTAGTATCGGGACTAGCGGGTCCTACGAGCAGTACTTC | CASSIGTSGSYEQYF
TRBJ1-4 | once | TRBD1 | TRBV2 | TGTGCCAGCAGTGAGAGGACAGGGATTGAAAAACTGTTTTTT | CASSERTGIEKLFF
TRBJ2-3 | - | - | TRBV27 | TGTGCCAGCAGTTCCGGACATCCAATCACAGATACGCAGTATTTT | CASSSGHPITDTQYF
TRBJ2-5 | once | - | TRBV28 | TGTGCCAGCAGCCCCGACTATGTTGGAGAGACCCAGTACTTC | CASSPDYVGETQYF
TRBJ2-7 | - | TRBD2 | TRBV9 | TGTGCCAGCAGCGCGGGAGTAACTAGCGGGAGCGACGAGCAGTACTTC | CASSAGVTSGSDEQYF
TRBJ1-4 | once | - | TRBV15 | TGTGCCACCAGCAGAGAAAAAGGAACAGGGCCCTCTTATAATGAAAAACTGTTTTTT | CATSREKGTGPSYNEKLFF
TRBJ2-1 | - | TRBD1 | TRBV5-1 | TGCGCCAGCAGCTTAGGGGGCGCCAATGAGCAGTTCTTC | CASSLGGANEQFF
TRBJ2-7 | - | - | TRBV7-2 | TGTGCCAGCAGAAAAACAGGGTCTTCCTACGAGCAGTACTTC | CASRKTGSSYEQYF
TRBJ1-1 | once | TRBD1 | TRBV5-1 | TGCGCCAGCAGCATTACAGGGGGAACGAACACTGAAGCTTTCTTT | CASSITGGTNTEAFF
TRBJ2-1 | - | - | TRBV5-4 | TGTGCCAGCAGCCCGACTAGTAGCTCCTACAATGAGCAGTTCTTC | CASSPTSSSYNEQFF
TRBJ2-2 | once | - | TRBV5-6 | TGTGCCAGCAGCTTAACAGGTCCCGGGGAGCTGTTTTTT | CASSLTGPGELFF
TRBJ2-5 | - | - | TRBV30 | TGTGCCTGGAGTGTACAAGGGGGAATACAAGAGACCCAGTACTTC | CAWSVQGGIQETQYF
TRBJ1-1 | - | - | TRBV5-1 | TGCGCCAGCAGCGGGGGGGAGCTCGTCTTT | CASSGGELVF
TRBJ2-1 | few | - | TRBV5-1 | TGCGCCAGCAGCTTGGGACAGGGAGGCAATGAGCAGTTCTTC | CASSLGQGGNEQFF
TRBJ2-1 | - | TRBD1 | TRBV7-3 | TGTGCCAGCAGCTCCCAAGCGACGACAGGGTCCCACGTCTCCTACAATGAGCAGTTCTTC | CASSSQATTGSHVSYNEQFF
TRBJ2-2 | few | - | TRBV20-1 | TGCAGTGCTAGGGCGGCCGGGGAGCTGTTTTTT | CSARAAGELFF
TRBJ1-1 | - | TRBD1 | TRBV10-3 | TGTGCCATCAGGAAGGGGGCGGGCACTGAAGCTTTCTTT | CAIRKGAGTEAFF
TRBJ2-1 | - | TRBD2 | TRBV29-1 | TGCAGCGTCGAGACTAGCGGGAGCTACAGTGAGCAGTTCTTC | CSVETSGSYSEQFF
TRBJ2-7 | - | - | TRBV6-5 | TGTGCCAGCAGTTACTCGACGGCGTCAGGTACCTACGAGCAGTACTTC | CASSYSTASGTYEQYF
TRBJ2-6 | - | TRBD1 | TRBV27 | TGTGCCAGCAGCCAGGCTCGGGACAGGGCTTACTCTGGGGCCAACGTCCTGACTTTC | CASSQARDRAYSGANVLTF
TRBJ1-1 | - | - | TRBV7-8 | TGTGCCAGCAGCTTAGGGAGAGGAATAGCTGAAGCTTTCTTT | CASSLGRGIAEAFF
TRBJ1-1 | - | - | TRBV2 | TGTGCCAGCAGTTTCGCGGGCCAGAACACTGAAGCTTTCTTT | CASSFAGQNTEAFF
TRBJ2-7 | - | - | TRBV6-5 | TGTGCCAGCAGCCCCGGGCCGAACAGGGACCACGAGCAGTACTTC | CASSPGPNRDHEQYF
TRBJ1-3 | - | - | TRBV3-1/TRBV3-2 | TGTGCCAGCAGCCAACTTCCCGGCGGTGGAAACACCATATATTTT | CASSQLPGGGNTIYF
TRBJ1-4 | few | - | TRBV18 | TGTGCCAGCTCCCCAGGAGACTACACTGGGGAAAAACTGTTTTTT | CASSPGDYTGEKLFF
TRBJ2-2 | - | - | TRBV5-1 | TGCGCCAGCAGCTTGATTTCTCACACCGGGGAGCTGTTTTTT | CASSLISHTGELFF
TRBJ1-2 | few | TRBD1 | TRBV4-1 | TGCGCCAGCAGCAGGGACAGGGGAAACTATGGCTACACCTTC | CASSRDRGNYGYTF
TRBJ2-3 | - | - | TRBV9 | TGTGCCAGCAGCGTAGAGAGGGTAGATACGCAGTATTTT | CASSVERVDTQYF
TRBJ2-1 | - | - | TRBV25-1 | TGTGCCAGCAGTGAATCCCCCAGGGGTTTCTACAATGAGCAGTTCTTC | CASSESPRGFYNEQFF
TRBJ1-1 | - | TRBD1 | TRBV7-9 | TGTGCCAGCAGCTTAGGTGCAGGGGGCGCGGGGAACACTGAAGCTTTCTTT | CASSLGAGGAGNTEAFF
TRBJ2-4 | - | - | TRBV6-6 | TGTGCCAGCAGTTACAGGGGTAGTGAAAACATTCAGTACTTC | CASSYRGSENIQYF
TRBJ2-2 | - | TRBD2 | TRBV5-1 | TGCGCCAGCGCGGGACTAGCGGGAGACACCGGGGAGCTGTTTTTT | CASAGLAGDTGELFF
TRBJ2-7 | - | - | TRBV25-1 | TGTGCCAGCAGTGTTCCGAGCTCCTACGAGCAGTACTTC | CASSVPSSYEQYF
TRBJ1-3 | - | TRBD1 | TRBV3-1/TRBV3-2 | TGTGCCAGCAGCCAGATGGACAGGGTGGCTGGAAACACCATATATTTT | CASSQMDRVAGNTIYF
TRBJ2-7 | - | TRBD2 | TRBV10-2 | TGCGCCAGCAGTGAGCCCGGACTAGCGGGAGCGAACGAGCAGTACTTC | CASSEPGLAGANEQYF
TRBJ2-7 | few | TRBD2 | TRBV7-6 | TGTGCCAGCAGCTTAGTAGCGGGAGACGTCCTGGCGCCCTACGAGCAGTACTTC | CASSLVAGDVLAPYEQYF
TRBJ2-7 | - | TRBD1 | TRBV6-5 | TGTGCCAGCAGTTACTCTTTTACAGGGGGCGTCTACGAGCAGTACTTC | CASSYSFTGGVYEQYF
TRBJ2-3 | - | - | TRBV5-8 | TGTGCCAGCAGCTTAAGGGAGGCCCAATCTAGCACAGATACGCAGTATTTT | CASSLREAQSSTDTQYF
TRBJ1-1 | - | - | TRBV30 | TGTGCCTGGGCTCGGGGGAACACTGAAGCTTTCTTT | CAWARGNTEAFF
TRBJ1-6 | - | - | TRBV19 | TGTGCCAGTAGAAGGGGAGGGGATCAATCACCCCTCCACTTT | CASRRGGDQSPLHF
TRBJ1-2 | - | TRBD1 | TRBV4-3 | TGCGCCAGCAGCCAAGATAAGAGGACAGGGATTATCTATGGCTACACCTTC | CASSQDKRTGIIYGYTF
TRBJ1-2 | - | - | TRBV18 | TGTGCCAGCTCACGGGGACAATCTTCCTATGGCTACACCTTC | CASSRGQSSYGYTF